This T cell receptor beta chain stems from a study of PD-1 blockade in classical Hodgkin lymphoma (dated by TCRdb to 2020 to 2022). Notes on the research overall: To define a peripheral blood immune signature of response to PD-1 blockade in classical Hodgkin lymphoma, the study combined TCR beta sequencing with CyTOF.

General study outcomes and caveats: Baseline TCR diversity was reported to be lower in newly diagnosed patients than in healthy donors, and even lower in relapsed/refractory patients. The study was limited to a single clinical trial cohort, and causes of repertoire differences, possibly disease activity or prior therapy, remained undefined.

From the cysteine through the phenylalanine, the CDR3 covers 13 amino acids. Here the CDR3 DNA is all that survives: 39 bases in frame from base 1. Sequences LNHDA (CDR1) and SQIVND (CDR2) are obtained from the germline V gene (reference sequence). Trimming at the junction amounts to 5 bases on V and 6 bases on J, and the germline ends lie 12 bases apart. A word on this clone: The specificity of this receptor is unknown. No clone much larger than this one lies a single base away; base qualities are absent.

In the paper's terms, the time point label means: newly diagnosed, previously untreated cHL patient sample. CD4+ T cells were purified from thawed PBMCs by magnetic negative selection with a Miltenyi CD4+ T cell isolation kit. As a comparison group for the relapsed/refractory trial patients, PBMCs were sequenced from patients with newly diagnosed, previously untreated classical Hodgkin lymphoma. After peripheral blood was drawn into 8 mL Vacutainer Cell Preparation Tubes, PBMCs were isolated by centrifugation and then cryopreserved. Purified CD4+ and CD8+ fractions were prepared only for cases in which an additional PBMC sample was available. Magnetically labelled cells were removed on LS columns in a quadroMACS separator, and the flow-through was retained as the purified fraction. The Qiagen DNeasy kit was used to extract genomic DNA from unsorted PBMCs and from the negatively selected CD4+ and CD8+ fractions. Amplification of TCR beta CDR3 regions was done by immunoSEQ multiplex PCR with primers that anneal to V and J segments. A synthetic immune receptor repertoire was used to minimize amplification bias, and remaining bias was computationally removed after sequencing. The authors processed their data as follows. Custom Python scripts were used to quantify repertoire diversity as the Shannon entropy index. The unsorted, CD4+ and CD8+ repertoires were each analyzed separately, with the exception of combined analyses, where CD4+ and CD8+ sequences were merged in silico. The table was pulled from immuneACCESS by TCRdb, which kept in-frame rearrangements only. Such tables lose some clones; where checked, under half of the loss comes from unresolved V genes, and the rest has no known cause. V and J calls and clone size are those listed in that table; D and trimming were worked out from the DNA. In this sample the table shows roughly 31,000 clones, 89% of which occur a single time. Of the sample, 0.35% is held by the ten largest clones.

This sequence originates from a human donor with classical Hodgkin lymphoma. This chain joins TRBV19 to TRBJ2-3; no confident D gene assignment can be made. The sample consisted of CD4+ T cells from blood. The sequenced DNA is TGTGCCAGTAGTGTAAATAGGGCTGATACGCAGTATTTT. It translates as CASSVNRADTQYF.